The next 9 T cell receptor beta chains were all read from a single sample in a study of blood T cell repertoires in COVID-19 (dated by TCRdb to about 2020). The library came from the immunoSEQ multiplex PCR assay. TCRdb took this table from immuneACCESS and kept in-frame rearrangements with V and J called. Such tables lack part of the clones; where checked against another copy, unresolved V genes explain under half of the gap, and the rest is unexplained. This sample gives 150,000 or so clones in total; 84% of them show up just once. The ten largest clones capture more than 4.5% of the sample. Sequenced sample: PBMCs or T cells enriched from blood (not recorded which). Receptor source: a woman aged 50 to 60 who had been exposed to COVID-19.

The rearrangement links TRBV4-1 to TRBJ1-2; 9 bases are a match to TRBD1. Germline V lookup: CDR1 MGHRA, CDR2 YSYEKL. J gave up 8 bases and V 3 bases, and 10 bases lay outside the gene matches. CDR3 length equals 15 residues. CDR3: CASSQRQGDDGGYTF. The CDR3 DNA reads as TGCGCCAGCAGCCAGCGACAGGGGGATGATGGCGGCTACACCTTC.

This clone has a handful of counts. This chain uses TRBV10-3 with TRBJ2-7, with D perhaps TRBD2 (6 bases). CDR3 length equals 15 residues. V lost 3 bases to trimming and J lost 0 bases, with 12 bases between them. Germline CDR1 ENHRY, CDR2 SYGVKD. Here the CDR3 DNA reads TGTGCCATCAGTGATACGGAGGGTGGCTCCTACGAGCAGTACTTC. It translates to CAISDTEGGSYEQYF.

The chain is built from TRBV18 and TRBJ2-7; D is unclear. V shed 2 bases and J shed 4 bases, with 6 bases lying between them. The germline CDR1 and CDR2 sequences are KGHSH and LQKENI. This CDR3 is built from 12 residues. CDR3 sequence reads: CASSPEAYEQYF. The CDR3 DNA reads TGTGCCAGCTCACCAGAGGCTTACGAGCAGTACTTC.

V and J are TRBV11-2 and TRBJ2-1; D might be TRBD2 (5 bases). The germline gives CDR1 SGHAT, CDR2 FQNNGV. The CDR3 is 12 residues long. V was clipped by 0 bases and J by 10 bases, with 7 bases between them. The CDR3 reads CASSLEVAEQFF. The CDR3 region has the DNA TGTGCCAGCAGCTTAGAGGTAGCGGAGCAGTTCTTC.

The chain employs TRBV12-5 and TRBJ1-1; D is unclear. The CDR3 has 13 residues. The V end lost 5 bases, the J end lost 0 bases, and 7 bases lay between the germline ends. From germline, CDR1 is LGHNT and CDR2 FRNRAP. Here the CDR3 reads CASGPAVNTEAFF. As DNA, the CDR3 is TGTGCTAGTGGTCCCGCAGTGAACACTGAAGCTTTCTTT.

This chain links TRBV7-2 with TRBJ2-1; weak D call: TRBD2 (5 bases). The CDR3 covers 14 residues. CDR1 is SGHTA, CDR2 FQGNSA, per germline. V shed 5 bases and J shed 7 bases, with 15 bases lying between them. CDR3 sequence: CASSGFGNINEQFF. In nucleotides, the CDR3 is TGTGCCAGCAGCGGCTTCGGGAATATTAATGAGCAGTTCTTC.

The chain has TRBV14 and TRBJ1-2; D call uncertain. The CDR3 extends over 13 amino acids. Germline assignment: CDR1 SGHDN and CDR2 FVKESK. V lost 0 bases and J lost 4, with 6 bases in between. CDR3 sequence (DNA): TGTGCCAGCAGCCAAGAGGTAGCCTATGGCTACACCTTC. Amino acids: CASSQEVAYGYTF.

About this clone: At the DNA level, this CDR3 is encoded by other sequences in the same sample as well. CDR3 residues: CASSLVTGNTEAFF. The CDR3 DNA reads TGTGCCAGCAGCTTGGTTACAGGGAACACTGAAGCTTTCTTT. The chain uses TRBV5-6 and TRBJ1-1; a possible D gene is TRBD1 (5 bases). Germline V gene sequence: CDR1 SGHDT, CDR2 YYEEEE. The CDR3 contains 14 residues. Trimming pared 0 bases from V and 1 base from J, leaving 7 bases between.

The V gene is TRBV6-5, the J gene TRBJ1-5, with a weak D call TRBD1 (5 bases). Trimming shortened V by 5 bases and J by 0 bases, and 8 bases separated the two germline ends. In germline, CDR1 is MNHEY, CDR2 SVGAGI. The CDR3 spans 14 residues. Here the CDR3 reads CASSRTYSNQPQHF. In DNA, the CDR3 is TGTGCCAGCAGTCGGACATATAGCAATCAGCCCCAGCATTTT.